This TCR beta chain was identified in a study of T cells in Graves' hyperthyroidism and ophthalmopathy. Study-level findings and limits: A 13 V-J model separated ophthalmopathy from stable hyperthyroidism. The majority of expanded thyroid clonotypes above 0.001 also appeared in blood.

Amplification of TCR beta CDR3 regions used RNA as the template. The HTBI set primed first-round TCR CDR3 RT-PCR. TCRdb re-analysed the multiplex PCR reads in MiXCR, keeping a single row per CDR3 protein. Counted here are 360,000 or so distinct CDR3 sequences, 15% to 20% occurring once; the ten biggest clones make up 15% to 17%. This CDR3 has 14 amino acids. The J segment lost 4 bases and the V segment lost 4 bases, leaving 6 bases of the junction unmatched. The germline V gene has CDR1 MNHEY and CDR2 SMNVEV (reference sequence). This clonotype was recorded at least ten times. Its antigen is not identified.

The specimen sequenced was blood. The sequence derives from a woman in her thirties or forties with Graves' ophthalmopathy. The V gene is TRBV27, the J gene TRBJ2-7; TRBD1 aligns across 8 bases. CDR3 residues: CASSSGQGWYEQYF. Here the CDR3 DNA reads TGTGCCAGCAGTTCCGGACAGGGATGGTACGAGCAGTACTTC.